This T cell receptor (beta chain) was documented in a study of blood T cell repertoires in COVID-19. The overall study: Sites in the United States, Italy and Spain provided acute and convalescent COVID-19 samples. The cDNA or gDNA used as material had been derived from T cells, B-cell-depleted T cells, or PBMCs.

V trimming: 5 bases; J trimming: 0 bases; junction bases outside the gene matches: 10. The germline V gene has CDR1 MDHEN and CDR2 SYDVKM. CDR3 length: 17 amino acids. Per the original methods: Reference gene primer amplification gave estimated nucleated cell counts. TCRdb keeps only in-frame clones here, not all; method: immunoSEQ multiplex PCR. The V and J calls and clone size were taken over from that table, and D and trimming were inferred from the DNA. The sample shows about 190,000 clones, around 90% of them seen only once. The sequenced sample consisted of peripheral blood. The J gene is TRBJ1-3, the V gene TRBV28; 7 nucleotides align to TRBD1. This receptor was taken from a man aged 40-49 years with acute or convalescent COVID-19. The CDR3 spells CASSPLGGGHSGNTIYF. Written as DNA, the CDR3 is TGTGCCAGCAGTCCTCTAGGGGGCGGCCACTCTGGAAACACCATATATTTT.